This T cell receptor beta chain appears in the sequencing data of a study of shared clonotypes between healthy human individuals. Generated by immunoSEQ multiplex PCR, the TCRdb table keeps only in-frame clones and is missing some. The data hold about half a million clones, with over 60% observed a single time. CDR1 and CDR2 from the germline V gene are SGHTA and FQGNSA. V was pared by 1 base and J by 14 bases, with 11 bases of the junction left unmatched. This CDR3 region has 15 residues. Material: PBMCs. The chain combines TRBV7-2 with TRBJ2-3; 11 bases fit TRBD2. This TCR came from a woman in her thirties or forties in good health. Some clones in this sample may be carry-over from other donors' samples. This CDR3 is CASSLEGGLAAPGYF. The CDR3 DNA reads as TGTGCCAGCAGCTTAGAGGGGGGACTAGCGGCGCCAGGGTATTTT.